There are a few counts of the clone carrying this T cell receptor (beta chain). The sample originates from a study of blood T cell repertoires in COVID-19. Overall study: Researchers got acute and convalescent COVID-19 samples from the United States, Italy and Spain.

Grouping used clinical history reported by participants in a survey and questionnaire. Donors in Cohort 3 counted as recovered after two negative PCRs, clearance, or symptom resolution. TCRdb keeps only in-frame clones here, not all; method: immunoSEQ multiplex PCR. Among 280,000 or so clones listed, about 83% were seen once. Germline V gene lookup returns CDR1 SEHNR and CDR2 FQNEAQ (reference sequence). Trimming removed 5 bases from V and 1 base from J; junction bases left unmatched: 7. The CDR3 consists of 15 residues. The sample comprised PBMCs or T cells enriched from blood (not recorded which). The TCR comes from a woman aged 40 to 50 who had recovered from COVID-19. The chain combines TRBV7-9 with TRBJ2-7; 8 positions agree with TRBD1. The CDR3 nucleotides read TGTGCCAGCAGCGCAAGACAGGGGAGTTCCTACGAGCAGTACTTC. Its protein product is CASSARQGSSYEQYF.